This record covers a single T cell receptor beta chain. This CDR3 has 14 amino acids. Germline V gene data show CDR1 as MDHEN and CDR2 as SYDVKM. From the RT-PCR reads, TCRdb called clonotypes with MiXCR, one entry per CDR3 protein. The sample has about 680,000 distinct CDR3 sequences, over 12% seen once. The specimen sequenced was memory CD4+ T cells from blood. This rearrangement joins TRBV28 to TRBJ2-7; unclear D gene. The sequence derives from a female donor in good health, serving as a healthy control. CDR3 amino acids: CALGPPDRPVEQYF. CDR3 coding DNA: TGTGCTTTAGGCCCTCCGGACCGACCCGTCGAGCAGTACTTC. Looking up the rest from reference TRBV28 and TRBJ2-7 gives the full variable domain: DVKVTQSSRYLVKRTGEKVFLECVQDMDHENMFWYRQDPGLGLRLIYFSYDVKMKEKGDIPEGYSVSREKKERFSLILESASTNQTSMYLCALGPPDRPVEQYFGPGTRLTVT.